This record looks at one T cell receptor beta chain sequence and its context. Produced via immunoSEQ multiplex PCR; TCRdb's table is partial and in-frame only. This sample has more than 200,000 clones, with 75% to 90% found just once. These data belong to a study of blood T cell repertoires in COVID-19. The CDR3 sequence is 15 residues long. The V gene end was trimmed by 5 bases and the J gene end by 5 bases; junction bases not matched to a gene: 9. The germline V gene encodes CDR1 SGHNT and CDR2 YYREEE (reference sequence). The sequence was obtained from a woman between 25 and 40 years old who had recovered from COVID-19. The chain links TRBV5-4 to TRBJ2-1; 8 bases agree with TRBD1. Material for sequencing was PBMCs or T cells enriched from blood (not recorded which). The CDR3 bases are TGTGCCAGCAGACACAGACCGGACAGGGACAATGAGCAGTTCTTC. This translates into CASRHRPDRDNEQFF.